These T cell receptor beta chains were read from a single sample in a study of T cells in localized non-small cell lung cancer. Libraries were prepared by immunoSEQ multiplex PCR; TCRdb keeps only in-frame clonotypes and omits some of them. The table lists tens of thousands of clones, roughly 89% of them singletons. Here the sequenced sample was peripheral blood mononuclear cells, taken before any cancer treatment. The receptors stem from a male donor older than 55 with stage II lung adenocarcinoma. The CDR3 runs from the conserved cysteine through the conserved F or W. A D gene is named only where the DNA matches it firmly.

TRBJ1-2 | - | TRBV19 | CASSSEGGYTF
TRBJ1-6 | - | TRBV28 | CASSLGNSPLHF
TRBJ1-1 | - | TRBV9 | CASSVGALNTEAFF
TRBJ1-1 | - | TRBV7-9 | CASSVGSGRNTEAFF
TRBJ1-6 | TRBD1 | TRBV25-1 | CASSEGQGANSPLHF
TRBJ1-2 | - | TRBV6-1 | CASSEGYGYTF
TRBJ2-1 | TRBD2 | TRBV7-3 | CASSTSGLSYNEQFF
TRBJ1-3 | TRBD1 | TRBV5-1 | CASSVTGAENTIYF
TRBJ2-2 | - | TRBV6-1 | CASNRGRNGELFF
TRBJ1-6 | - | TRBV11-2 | CASTLIRNNSPLHF